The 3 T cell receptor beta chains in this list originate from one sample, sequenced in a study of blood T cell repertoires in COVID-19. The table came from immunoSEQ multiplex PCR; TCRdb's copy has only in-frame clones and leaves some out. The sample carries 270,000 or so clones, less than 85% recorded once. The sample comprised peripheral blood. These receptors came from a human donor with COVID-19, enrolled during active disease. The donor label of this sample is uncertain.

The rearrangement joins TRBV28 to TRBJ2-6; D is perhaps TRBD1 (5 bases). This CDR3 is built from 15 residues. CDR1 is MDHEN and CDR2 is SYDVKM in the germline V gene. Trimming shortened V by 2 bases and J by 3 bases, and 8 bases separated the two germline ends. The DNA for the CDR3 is TGTGCCAGCAGTTTAATAGGGGATGGGGCCAACGTCCTGACTTTC. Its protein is CASSLIGDGANVLTF.

The CDR3 reads CASSPGTSGSHEQFF. CDR3 DNA sequence: TGTGCCAGCTCACCGGGGACTAGCGGGAGCCATGAGCAGTTCTTC. V and J are TRBV18 and TRBJ2-1; 14 bases match TRBD2. The CDR3 sequence is 15 residues long. The V and J ends lost 3 bases and 8 bases, in that order; junction bases with no gene match: 3. CDR1 is KGHSH, CDR2 LQKENI, per germline. The full variable domain, its missing parts supplied by reference TRBV18 and TRBJ2-1, is NAGVMQNPRHLVRRRGQEARLRCSPMKGHSHVYWYRQLPEEGLKFMVYLQKENIIDESGMPKERFSAEFPKEGPSILRIQQVVRGDSAAYFCASSPGTSGSHEQFFGPGTRLTVL.

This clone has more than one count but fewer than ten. The CDR3 DNA reads TGTGCCACCAGCAGAGAAGGGGTGAACACTGAAGCTTTCTTT. It is translated as CATSREGVNTEAFF. The chain employs TRBV15 and TRBJ1-1; tentatively, D is TRBD1 (5 bases). Trimming pared 0 bases from V and 0 bases from J, leaving 5 bases between. CDR1 and CDR2 (germline): LNHNV, YYDKDF (reference sequence). This CDR3 has 14 residues.